Listed below are T cell receptor beta chains from one sample, sequenced in a study of post-analysis software for immune sequencing data. TCRdb processed the PCR reads anew with MiXCR; each CDR3 protein has one entry. The data show hundreds of thousands of distinct CDR3 sequences, approximately 30% seen once. The sample taken for sequencing was blood. These TCRs come from a girl aged 5 to 17 with multiple sclerosis. Each CDR3 is given with its conserved first and last residue. D genes are given only for firm matches. Size tells how often a clone was seen (once, few, many) or the class of an expanded clone, and some rows leave it out.

TRBJ1-2	NA	TRBV2	few	TGTGCCAGCACTCCCCGGGCCATGGATCGACTAGGCTACACCTTC	CASTPRAMDRLGYTF
TRBJ2-3	NA	TRBV7-2	many	TGTGCCAGCAGCTTAATAGGAGCAGATACGCAGTATTTT	CASSLIGADTQYF
TRBJ2-4	TRBD2	TRBV28	NA	TGTGTCAGCAGTTTAATCGGGCTAGCGGGAGCAGAGCAGTACTTC	CVSSLIGLAGAEQYF
TRBJ2-3	NA	TRBV28	NA	TGTGCCAGCAGTTTACCCAGACGGGAAGATACGCAGTATTTT	CASSLPRREDTQYF
TRBJ1-1	NA	TRBV6-1	NA	TGTGCCGGGTCGAGGACGGGGGAAGCTTTCTTT	CAGSRTGEAFF
TRBJ2-7	TRBD2	TRBV7-9	few	TGTGCCAGCAGCTTGCCCCTAGCGGGAGATCCCTACGAGCAGTACTTC	CASSLPLAGDPYEQYF
TRBJ1-2	NA	TRBV5-1	NA	TGCGCCAGCAGTGTTGGGGGTCACTATGGCTACACCTTC	CASSVGGHYGYTF
TRBJ1-2	TRBD1	TRBV29-1	few	TGCAGCGTAGCGGACAGGCAGAACTATGGCTACACCTTC	CSVADRQNYGYTF
TRBJ2-2	NA	TRBV29-1	once	TGCAGCGTTGGTTTGCGGTCGAACACCGGGGAGCTGTTTTTT	CSVGLRSNTGELFF
TRBJ2-5	TRBD2	TRBV3-1	NA	TGTGCCAGCAGCCCCATCCTCTGGCGGGAGTACCAAGAGACCCAGTACTTC	CASSPILWREYQETQYF
TRBJ2-5	TRBD1	TRBV3-1	NA	TGTGCCAGCAGAGATCTGGACAGGGGAATTTTAGAGACCCAGTACTTC	CASRDLDRGILETQYF